This T cell receptor (beta chain) was captured by sequencing in a study of somatic mutations in cytotoxic T cells in rheumatoid arthritis. Study-wide context: Each patient's diagnosis was followed right away by a blood draw (about 30 ml EDTA), before any treatment.

CDR3 length equals 16 residues. V was pared by 3 bases and J by 0 bases, with 7 bases of the junction left unmatched. Germline assignment: CDR1 LNHDA and CDR2 SQIVND (reference sequence). In the source study's methods: Patient CD8+ clones above 1% seldom matched published virus-specific TCRB sequences. The assay was immunoSEQ multiplex PCR, and TCRdb's table has in-frame clones only and misses some. V, J and clone size were drawn from that table, and D and trimming were deduced from the DNA. The table has around 15,000 clones, about 68% seen once. Sequenced: CD8+ T cells sorted from blood. The gene calls are TRBV19 and TRBJ2-7; 8 bases map to TRBD1. This TCR derives from an adult with rheumatoid arthritis. In nucleotides, the CDR3 is TGTGCCAGTAGTATTCAGACAGGGGTCAGCTCCTACGAGCAGTACTTC. This gives the protein CASSIQTGVSSYEQYF.